The 4 T cell receptor beta chains below all came from one sample that was sequenced in a study of neurological immune-mediated disorders. TCRdb re-derived calls from the 5' RACE reads in MiXCR, one entry per CDR3 protein. Of around 130,000 distinct CDR3 sequences in the sample, 3.2% were seen once. The sample consisted of PBMCs. The receptors were sampled from a woman aged 25 to 39 with multiple sclerosis.

This clonotype was seen at least ten times. The chain recombines TRBV7-2 with TRBJ2-7, with D perhaps matching TRBD2 (6 bases). V dropped 6 bases and J dropped 0 bases, with 18 bases sitting between them. Germline CDR1 SGHTA, CDR2 FQGNSA. This CDR3 contains 16 residues. CDR3 protein: CASSTTGTRSSYEQYF. CDR3 bases: TGTGCCAGCAGTACAACCGGGACTCGGAGCTCCTACGAGCAGTACTTC.

Concerning this clonotype: With a much larger clone just one base away, this may be a read error. This sequence joins TRBV7-6 and TRBJ2-7; the D gene is possibly TRBD1 (5 bases). Germline CDR1 and CDR2: SGHVS and FNYEAQ. Trimming removed 8 bases at V and 7 bases at J, with 18 bases between. There are 13 residues in the CDR3. CDR3 amino acids: CASQGVLSLEQYF. DNA of the CDR3: TGTGCCAGCCAGGGCGTCCTTAGCTTAGAGCAGTACTTC. Filled out from reference TRBV7-6 and TRBJ2-7, the complete variable domain reads GAGVSQSPRYKVTKRGQDVALRCDPISGHVSLYWYRQALGQGPEFLTYFNYEAQQDKSGLPNDRFSAERPEGSISTLTIQRTEQRDSAMYRCASQGVLSLEQYFGPGTRLTVT.

This clonotype has a count of ten or more. The V and J genes are TRBV11-2 and TRBJ2-2; D unclear. Trimming stripped 2 bases from V and 7 bases from J, with 17 bases between. This CDR3 comprises 16 residues. In germline, CDR1 is SGHAT, CDR2 FQNNGV. CDR3 nucleotides: TGTGCCAGCAGCTTAAACCCCAGTTCCACGGGCGGGGAGCTGTTTTTT. Translating gives CASSLNPSSTGGELFF.

This clonotype was recorded many times. The chain combines TRBV4-1 with TRBJ2-5, with D uncertain. V was shortened by 0 bases and J by 1 base, with 15 bases between the two germline ends. Germline lookup yields CDR1 MGHRA and CDR2 YSYEKL. There are 17 residues in the CDR3. The CDR3 is CASSQDPVGPSQETQYF. The CDR3 DNA reads TGCGCCAGCAGCCAAGACCCGGTAGGACCTAGCCAAGAGACCCAGTACTTC.